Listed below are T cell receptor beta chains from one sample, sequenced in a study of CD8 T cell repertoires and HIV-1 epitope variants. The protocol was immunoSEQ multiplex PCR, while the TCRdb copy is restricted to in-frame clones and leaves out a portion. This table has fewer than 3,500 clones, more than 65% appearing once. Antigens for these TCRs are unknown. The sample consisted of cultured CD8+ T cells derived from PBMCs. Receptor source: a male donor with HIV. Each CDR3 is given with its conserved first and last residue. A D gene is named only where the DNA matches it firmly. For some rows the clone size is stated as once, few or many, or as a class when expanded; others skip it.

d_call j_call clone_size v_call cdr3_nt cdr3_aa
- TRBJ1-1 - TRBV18 TGTGCCAGCTCACCACCTGGACTGGCGGACACTGAAGCTTTCTTT CASSPPGLADTEAFF
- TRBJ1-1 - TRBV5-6 TGTGCCAGCAGGGAGCAAGGGGGTACTGAAGCTTTCTTT CASREQGGTEAFF
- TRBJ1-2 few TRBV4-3 TGCGCCAGCAGCCAAGATCCCCCAGACTTGGACTATGGCTACACCTTC CASSQDPPDLDYGYTF
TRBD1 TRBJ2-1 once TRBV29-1 TGCAGCGTCTCCGGGACAGGGATAGAGAATGAGCAGTTCTTC CSVSGTGIENEQFF
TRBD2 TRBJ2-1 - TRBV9 TGTGCCAGCAGCGTAGGGACTAGCCATGACAATGAGCAGTTCTTC CASSVGTSHDNEQFF
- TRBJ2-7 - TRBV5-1 TGCGCCAGCAGCTTGGAGGTCGTTTCCTCCTACGAGCAGTACTTC CASSLEVVSSYEQYF
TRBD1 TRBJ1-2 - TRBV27 TGTGCCAGCAGTTTAGGGGGACAGACCTATGGCTACACCTTC CASSLGGQTYGYTF
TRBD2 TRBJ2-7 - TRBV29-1 TGCAGCGTTGAGGGACTAGCGGGAGTCTCCTACGAGCAGTACTTC CSVEGLAGVSYEQYF
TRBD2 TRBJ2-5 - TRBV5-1 TGCGCCAGCAGTTTTTATAGCGGGAGAAGGGGAGAGACCCAGTACTTC CASSFYSGRRGETQYF
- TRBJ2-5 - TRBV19 TGTGCCAGTACCAGATCCGGGGCCGACCAAGAGACCCAGTACTTC CASTRSGADQETQYF
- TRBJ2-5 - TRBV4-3 TGCGCCAGCAGCCAGACCGGGGGACAAGAGACCCAGTACTTC CASSQTGGQETQYF
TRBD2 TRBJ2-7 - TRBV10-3 TGTGCCATCAGTGAGCCCCCGGGAGGGAGGAGCTCCTACGAGCAGTACTTC CAISEPPGGRSSYEQYF
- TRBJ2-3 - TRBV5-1 TGCGCCAGCCGAACTACAGATACGCAGTATTTT CASRTTDTQYF
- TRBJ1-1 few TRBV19 TGTGCCAGTAGTATAGACGTTACCGGGACAATGAACACTGAAGCTTTCTTT CASSIDVTGTMNTEAFF
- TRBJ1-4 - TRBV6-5 TGTGCCAGCAGTTACAAATGGGGACTAAAACTGTTTTTT CASSYKWGLKLFF
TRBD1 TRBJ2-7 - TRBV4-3 TGCGCCAGCAGCCAGGAGAATCCGGGACAGGGTAGGGCCTACGAGCAGTACTTC CASSQENPGQGRAYEQYF
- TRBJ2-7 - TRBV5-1 TGCGCCAGCAGCCGCACCCCGGAGGGTAACGAGCAGTACTTC CASSRTPEGNEQYF
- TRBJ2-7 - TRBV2 TGTGCCAGCAGCCCTAGCTCCTACGAGCAGTACTTC CASSPSSYEQYF
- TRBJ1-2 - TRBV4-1 TGCGCCAGCAGCCAAGATATTCGCAGTGATGGCTACACCTTC CASSQDIRSDGYTF
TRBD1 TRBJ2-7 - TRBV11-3 TGTGCCAGCAGTTATACAGGGGACGAGCAGTACTTC CASSYTGDEQYF
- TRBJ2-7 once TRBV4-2 TGTGCCAGCAGCCAGGAGGGACTGGGGAGTTCCTACGAGCAGTACTTC CASSQEGLGSSYEQYF
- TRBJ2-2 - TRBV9 TGTGCCAGCTCGGAAGGGTTCTGGAACACCGGGGAGCTGTTTTTT CASSEGFWNTGELFF
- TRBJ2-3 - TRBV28 TGTGCCAGCACCCTCAGGGGTAGGCGGGATACGCAGTATTTT CASTLRGRRDTQYF
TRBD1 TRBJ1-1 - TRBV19 TGTGCCAGTAGTTGGGGGACAGGCACTGAAGCTTTCTTT CASSWGTGTEAFF
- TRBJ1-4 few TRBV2 TGTGCCTGGGGGGGGCAGACCAATGAAAAACTGTTTTTT CAWGGQTNEKLFF
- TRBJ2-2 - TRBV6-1 TGTGCCAGCTTAGGACAGACGAACACCGGGGAGCTGTTTTTT CASLGQTNTGELFF
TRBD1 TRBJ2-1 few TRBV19 TGTGCCAGTGGGAATTCCGGGACAGGAGGGGAACATGAGCAGTTCTTC CASGNSGTGGEHEQFF
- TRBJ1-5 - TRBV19 TGTGCCAGTAGTATAGCGTCTCAGCCCCAGCATTTT CASSIASQPQHF
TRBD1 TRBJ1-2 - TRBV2 TGTGCCAGCAGCCTAGGACAGGGACTGTTGGGCTACACCTTC CASSLGQGLLGYTF
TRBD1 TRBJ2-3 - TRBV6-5 TGTGCCAGCAGTTACTCGGGGACAGGGGGTTTGTTAGGGCAGTATTTT CASSYSGTGGLLGQYF
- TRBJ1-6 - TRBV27 TGTGCCAGCAGTTTCAGCCAGGATTTGAATTCACCCCTCCACTTT CASSFSQDLNSPLHF
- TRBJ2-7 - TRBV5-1 TGCGCCAGCAGCTGGGCACCACTTTCCTACGAGCAGTACTTC CASSWAPLSYEQYF
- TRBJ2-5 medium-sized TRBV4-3 TGCGCCAGCAGCTCCCTTCTCACGGAGACCCAGTACTTC CASSSLLTETQYF
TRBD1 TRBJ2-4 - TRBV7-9 TGTGCCAGCAGCTCGGACAGGGAGTGGCACATTCAGTACTTC CASSSDREWHIQYF
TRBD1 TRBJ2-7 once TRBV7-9 TGTGCCAGCAGCTCCGGACAGGGACGTTTCAACGAGCAGTACTTC CASSSGQGRFNEQYF
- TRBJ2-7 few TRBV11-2 TGTGCCAGCAGCTTCGGGGCGGGGGCAGGCTACGAGCAGTACTTC CASSFGAGAGYEQYF
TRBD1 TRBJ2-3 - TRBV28 TGTGCCAGCAGTCCGGCCCACAGGGGGCAGACAGATACGCAGTATTTT CASSPAHRGQTDTQYF
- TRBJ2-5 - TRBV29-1 TGCAGCGTTAGAGGGGCTTCCTTAGAGACCCAGTACTTC CSVRGASLETQYF
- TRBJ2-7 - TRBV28 TGTGCCAGCAGTTCAGGGCTGTCGGATTACGAGCAGTACTTC CASSSGLSDYEQYF
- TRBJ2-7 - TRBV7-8 TGTGCCAGCAGCGCCGAACAGGGCCTCTACGAGCAGTACTTC CASSAEQGLYEQYF
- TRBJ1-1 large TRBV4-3 TGCGCCAGCAGCCAAGATGTTGGGCAGGGGAACACTGAAGCTTTCTTT CASSQDVGQGNTEAFF
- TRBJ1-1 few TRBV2 TGTGCCAGCAGTGAATTGCGGAGCACTGAAGCTTTCTTT CASSELRSTEAFF
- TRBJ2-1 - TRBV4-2 TGTGCCAGCAGCCAAGTAAGCTCTAGCGCCTCCTACAATGAGCAGTTCTTC CASSQVSSSASYNEQFF
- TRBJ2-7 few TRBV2 TGTGCCAGCAGTGTTCAGAGCTACGAGCAGTACTTC CASSVQSYEQYF
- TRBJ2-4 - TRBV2 TGTGCCAGCAGTGATGGATTTGGCCCCCGGATGGACATTCAGTACTTC CASSDGFGPRMDIQYF
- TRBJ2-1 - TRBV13 TGTGCCAGCAGCCCCCCCCGGGGTCACAATGAGCAGTTCTTC CASSPPRGHNEQFF
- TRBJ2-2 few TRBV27 TGTGCCAGCAGTTTAGAGGCCCCAGGGACCGGGGAGCTGTTTTTT CASSLEAPGTGELFF